This TCR beta chain appears in the sequencing data of a study of cytomegalovirus exposure and HLA in healthy donors. Study outcomes and limitations: Reported results showed that the classifier diagnosed cytomegalovirus status with high specificity and sensitivity.

In this sample, this clone turned up once. Its specificity is unknown. This CDR3 contains 11 residues. The V gene lost 1 base and the J gene lost 9 bases, with 7 bases spanning the gap. Looked up from germline, CDR1 is DFQATT and CDR2 is SNEGSKA (reference sequence). Data came from immunoSEQ multiplex PCR; TCRdb stores just in-frame clones and leaves some out. This table holds roughly 330,000 clones, approximately 90% found once. This sequence was found in a woman aged 25 to 39 in good health and CMV-seropositive. Sample: PBMCs. The chain is built from TRBV20-1 and TRBJ2-1; D not resolved. Here the CDR3 reads CSARVSREQFF. CDR3 sequence (DNA): TGCAGTGCTAGAGTTTCTCGTGAGCAGTTCTTC.